The entry below gives a single TCR beta chain sequence along with its context. Its antigen is unidentified. This sample stems from a study of T-cell memory formation after mild COVID-19. The CDR3 loop spans 13 amino acids. Germline V gene sequence: CDR1 SGHKS, CDR2 YYEKEE (reference sequence). Deletions cut 0 bases from V and 5 bases from J, with 8 bases between. TCR alpha and TCR beta cDNA libraries carrying sample barcodes and UMIs came from 5'RACE with constant-segment primers. Using its own MiXCR run on the 5' RACE reads, TCRdb lists one record per CDR3 protein. The data show fewer than 700,000 distinct CDR3 sequences, 15% to 20% seen once. Findings of the study overall: Nothing showed for sure that second-wave clones peaking on day 37 were SARS-CoV-2 specific. Pre-infection memory harbored some responding clones, suggesting cross-reactive memory joined.

The receptor's source is an adult woman who had mild COVID-19 (a few samples of this study predate the infection). Cell type and time point are not known. The sample taken for sequencing was PBMCs or a T cell subset sorted from them (not recorded which). The genes are TRBV5-5 and TRBJ1-1; D not certain. The CDR3 region is CASSLVGWTEAFF. CDR3 coding DNA: TGTGCCAGCAGCTTGGTAGGGTGGACTGAAGCTTTCTTT.